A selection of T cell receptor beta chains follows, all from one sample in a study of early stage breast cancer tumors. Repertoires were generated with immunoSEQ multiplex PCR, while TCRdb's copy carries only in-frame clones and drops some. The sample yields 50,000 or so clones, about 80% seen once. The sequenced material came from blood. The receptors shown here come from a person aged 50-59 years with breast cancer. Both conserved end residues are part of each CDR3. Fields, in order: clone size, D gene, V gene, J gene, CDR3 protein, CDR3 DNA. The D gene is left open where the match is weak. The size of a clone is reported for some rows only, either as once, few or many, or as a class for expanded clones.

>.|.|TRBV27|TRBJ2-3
CASSFSIPDSSTDTQYF
TGTGCCAGCAGTTTTTCCATCCCTGATTCTAGCACAGATACGCAGTATTTT
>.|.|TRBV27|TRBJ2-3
CASRILNWAGKGGTDTQYF
TGTGCCAGCAGGATCCTAAACTGGGCGGGAAAGGGGGGCACAGATACGCAGTATTTT
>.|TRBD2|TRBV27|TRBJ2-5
CASSLVGGDSRTQYF
TGTGCCAGCAGTTTGGTCGGGGGGGACTCCCGGACCCAGTACTTC
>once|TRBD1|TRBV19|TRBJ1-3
CASFTPGQGAGNTIYF
TGTGCCAGTTTCACCCCGGGACAGGGGGCCGGAAACACCATATATTTT
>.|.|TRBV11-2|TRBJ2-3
CASTPIGGTDTQYF
TGTGCCAGCACCCCAATTGGGGGCACAGATACGCAGTATTTT
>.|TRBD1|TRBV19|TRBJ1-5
CASSMDRGHQPQHF
TGTGCCAGCAGTATGGACAGGGGACATCAGCCCCAGCATTTT
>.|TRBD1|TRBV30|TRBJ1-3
CAFGQGGNTIYF
TGTGCCTTTGGACAGGGTGGAAACACCATATATTTT
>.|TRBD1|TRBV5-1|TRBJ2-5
CASSDGQGLLQETQYF
TGCGCCAGCAGCGACGGACAGGGACTTTTGCAAGAGACCCAGTACTTC
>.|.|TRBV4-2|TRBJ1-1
CASSQEGRNTEAFF
TGTGCCAGCAGCCAAGAAGGGCGGAACACTGAAGCTTTCTTT
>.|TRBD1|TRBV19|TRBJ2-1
CASSVTGGSKNEQFF
TGTGCCAGTAGTGTGACAGGGGGCTCAAAAAATGAGCAGTTCTTC
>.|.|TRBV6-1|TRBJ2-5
CASHTRRGETQYF
TGTGCCAGCCACACTAGGAGGGGGGAGACCCAGTACTTC
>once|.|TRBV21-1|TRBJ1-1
CASSKDQAEGAFF
TGTGCCAGCAGCAAAGACCAAGCCGAGGGAGCTTTCTTT
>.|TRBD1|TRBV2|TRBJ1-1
CASSDLRDSTEAFF
TGTGCCAGCAGTGACTTGCGGGACAGCACTGAAGCTTTCTTT
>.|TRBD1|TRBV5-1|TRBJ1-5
CASSPYPGTGLVDQHF
TGCGCCAGCAGTCCGTACCCTGGGACAGGGTTGGTTGACCAGCATTTT
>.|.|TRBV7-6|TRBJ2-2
CASSSPGGGNTGELFF
TGTGCCAGCAGCTCTCCCGGAGGGGGCAACACCGGGGAGCTGTTTTTT
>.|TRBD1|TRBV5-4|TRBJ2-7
CASSYGQGADYEQYF
TGTGCCAGCAGCTACGGACAGGGGGCGGACTACGAGCAGTACTTC
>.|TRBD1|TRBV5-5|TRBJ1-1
CASSLSKGAVMNTEAFF
TGTGCCAGCAGCTTGTCAAAGGGGGCGGTCATGAACACTGAAGCTTTCTTT
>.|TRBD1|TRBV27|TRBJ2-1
CASRTGGIRSSYNEQFF
TGTGCCAGCAGAACAGGGGGAATCAGAAGCTCCTACAATGAGCAGTTCTTC
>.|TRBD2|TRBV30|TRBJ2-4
CAGEVAGGNIQYF
TGTGCCGGAGAGGTTGCGGGGGGAAACATTCAGTACTTC
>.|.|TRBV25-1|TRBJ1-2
CASRVAGYGYTF
TGTGCCAGCAGAGTGGCAGGCTATGGCTACACCTTC
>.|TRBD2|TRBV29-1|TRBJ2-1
CSVAGLGLAGGPINNEQFF
TGCAGCGTTGCGGGGTTGGGACTAGCGGGGGGGCCTATAAACAATGAGCAGTTCTTC
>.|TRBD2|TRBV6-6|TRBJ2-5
CASSSGTSGQARTQYF
TGTGCCAGCAGTTCGGGGACTAGCGGCCAGGCTAGGACCCAGTACTTC
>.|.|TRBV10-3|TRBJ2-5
CAITDRLQETQYF
TGTGCCATCACGGACAGACTTCAAGAGACCCAGTACTTC
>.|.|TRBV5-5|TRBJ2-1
CASSPGLREHNEQFF
TGTGCCAGCAGCCCGGGACTCCGGGAGCACAATGAGCAGTTCTTC
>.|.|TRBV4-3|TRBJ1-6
CASSQVAIHSPLHF
TGCGCCAGCAGCCAAGTGGCCATTCATTCACCCCTCCACTTT
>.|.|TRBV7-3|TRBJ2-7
CASSPGPYPYEQYF
TGTGCCAGCAGTCCCGGACCGTACCCCTACGAGCAGTACTTC
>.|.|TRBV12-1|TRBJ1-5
CASSSRWTGKYQPQHF
TGTGCCAGCAGCTCCCGCTGGACAGGGAAATATCAGCCCCAGCATTTT
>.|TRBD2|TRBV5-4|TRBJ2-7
CASSLALAGRDEQYF
TGTGCCAGCAGCTTGGCCCTAGCGGGAAGGGACGAGCAGTACTTC
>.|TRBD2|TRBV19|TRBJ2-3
CASSQAGGTDTQYF
TGTGCCAGTAGTCAGGCGGGAGGGACAGATACGCAGTATTTT
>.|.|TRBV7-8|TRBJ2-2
CASSFAPANTGELFF
TGTGCCAGCAGCTTCGCGCCAGCGAACACCGGGGAGCTGTTTTTT
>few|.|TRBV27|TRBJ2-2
CASSENTGELFF
TGTGCCAGCAGTGAGAACACCGGGGAGCTGTTTTTT
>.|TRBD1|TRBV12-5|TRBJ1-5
CASGDRTISNQPQHF
TGTGCTAGTGGGGACAGGACGATTAGCAATCAGCCCCAGCATTTT
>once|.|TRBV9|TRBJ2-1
CASSSDSSYNEQFF
TGTGCCAGCAGCTCCGACAGCTCCTACAATGAGCAGTTCTTC
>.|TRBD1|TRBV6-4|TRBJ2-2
CASSAQGAGGELFF
TGTGCCAGCAGTGCACAGGGGGCCGGCGGGGAGCTGTTTTTT
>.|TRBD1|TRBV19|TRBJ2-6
CASSKTGGHTSGANVLTF
TGTGCCAGTAGCAAGACAGGGGGCCATACTTCGGGGGCCAACGTCCTGACTTTC
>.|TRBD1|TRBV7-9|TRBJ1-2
CASSPPGQGNGYTF
TGTGCCAGCAGCCCACCGGGACAGGGAAATGGCTACACCTTC
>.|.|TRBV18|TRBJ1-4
CASSPSEGSTNEKLFF
TGTGCCAGCTCACCTTCGGAGGGTTCAACTAATGAAAAACTGTTTTTT
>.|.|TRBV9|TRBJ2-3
CASSVGVGAVTDTQYF
TGTGCCAGCAGCGTGGGTGTGGGAGCGGTGACAGATACGCAGTATTTT
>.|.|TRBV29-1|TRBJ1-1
CSVPGRAEGANTEAFF
TGCAGCGTGCCGGGTAGGGCAGAGGGCGCGAACACTGAAGCTTTCTTT
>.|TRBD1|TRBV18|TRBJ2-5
CASSPRDRETQYF
TGTGCCAGCTCACCCCGGGACAGAGAGACCCAGTACTTC
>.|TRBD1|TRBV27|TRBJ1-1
CASSKTGESNTEAFF
TGTGCCAGCAGTAAAACAGGGGAATCGAACACTGAAGCTTTCTTT
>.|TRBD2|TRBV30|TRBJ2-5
CAWSGWTSGGARETQYF
TGTGCCTGGAGTGGCTGGACTAGCGGGGGGGCCCGTGAGACCCAGTACTTC
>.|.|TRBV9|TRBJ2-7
CASSGGKGGVDPLYYEQYF
TGTGCCAGCAGCGGGGGGAAGGGGGGAGTGGACCCGCTATACTACGAGCAGTACTTC
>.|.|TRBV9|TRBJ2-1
CASSVTPRGANNEQFF
TGTGCCAGCAGCGTAACGCCGCGCGGGGCCAACAATGAGCAGTTCTTC
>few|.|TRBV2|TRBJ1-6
CASSDRGSLNSPLHF
TGTGCCAGCAGTGACCGGGGAAGTTTAAATTCACCCCTCCACTTT
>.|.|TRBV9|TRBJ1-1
CASSVLPPGETEAFF
TGTGCCAGCAGCGTCCTACCTCCGGGAGAGACTGAAGCTTTCTTT
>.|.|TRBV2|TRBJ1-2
CASSEGVGVLGYTF
TGTGCCAGCAGTGAAGGGGTAGGGGTCTTGGGCTACACCTTC
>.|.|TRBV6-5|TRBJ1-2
CASSYLGQGGYTF
TGTGCCAGCAGTTACCTGGGTCAAGGTGGCTACACCTTC
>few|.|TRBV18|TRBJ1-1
CASSPLAESEAFF
TGTGCCAGCTCACCACTGGCAGAATCTGAAGCTTTCTTT
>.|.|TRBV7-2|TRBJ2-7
CASSLVNRYYEQYF
TGTGCCAGCAGCTTAGTTAACAGATATTACGAGCAGTACTTC
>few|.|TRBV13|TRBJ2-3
CASSFSTDTQYF
TGTGCCAGCAGCTTTAGCACAGATACGCAGTATTTT
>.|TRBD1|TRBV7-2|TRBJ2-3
CASNSGQGPDTQYF
TGTGCCAGCAACTCCGGACAGGGCCCAGATACGCAGTATTTT
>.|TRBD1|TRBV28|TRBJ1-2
CASSLATGVGYGYTF
TGTGCCAGCAGTTTAGCGACAGGGGTAGGCTATGGCTACACCTTC
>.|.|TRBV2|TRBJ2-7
CASSGTGTAAYEQYF
TGTGCCAGCAGTGGTACCGGGACGGCCGCCTACGAGCAGTACTTC
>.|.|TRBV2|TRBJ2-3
CASSTSTDTQYF
TGTGCCAGCAGTACTAGCACAGATACGCAGTATTTT
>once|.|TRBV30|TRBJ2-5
CAWRPGKETQYF
TGTGCCTGGAGGCCAGGGAAGGAGACCCAGTACTTC
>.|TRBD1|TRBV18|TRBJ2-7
CASSPRDRSYEQYF
TGTGCCAGCTCACCACGGGACAGATCCTACGAGCAGTACTTC
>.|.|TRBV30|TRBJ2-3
CAWSDGTDTQYF
TGTGCCTGGAGTGACGGCACAGATACGCAGTATTTT
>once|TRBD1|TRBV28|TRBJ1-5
CASSPYRQGFNQPQHF
TGTGCCAGCAGTCCCTATCGACAGGGTTTCAATCAGCCCCAGCATTTT
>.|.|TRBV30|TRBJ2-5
CAWSIRETQYF
TGTGCCTGGAGTATTAGAGAGACCCAGTACTTC